The clone carrying this T cell receptor beta chain came up many times. This sample is part of a study of regulatory T cells in long-lasting Graves disease. This CDR3 region has 13 residues. The germline CDR1 and CDR2 sequences are SEHNR and FQNEAQ (reference sequence). Trimming removed 2 bases at V and 5 bases at J, with 10 bases between. Arm-PCR with iRepertoire HTBI primers amplified the CDR3 regions for these TCR beta libraries. Each CDR3 protein gets one entry after TCRdb re-called the multiplex PCR reads with MiXCR. The table has some 460,000 distinct CDR3 sequences, around 16% seen once. Sample time point: newly diagnosed GD, antithyroid drugs for less than 3 months. From PBMCs, RNA was extracted and then used to make the TCR library. In addition, the sample was reused for a study of T cells in Graves' hyperthyroidism and ophthalmopathy. This second report adds: Any patient presenting with uncontrolled infection, other autoimmune disease, pregnancy or lactation was left out. Separating ophthalmopathy from stable hyperthyroidism was achieved by a 13 V-J model.

The starting material was peripheral blood mononuclear cells (PBMCs), obtained at new diagnosis, from a patient treated with antithyroid drugs. This TCR was recovered from a man aged 40-55 years with Graves disease. V and J are TRBV7-9 and TRBJ2-7; D is perhaps TRBD2 (5 bases). The CDR3 spells CASSLKRGNEQYF. As DNA, the CDR3 is TGTGCCAGCAGCTTAAAACGGGGAAACGAGCAGTACTTC.